Reported below is one T cell receptor beta chain. The sample comes from a study of CD8 T cells in Susac syndrome. After extraction with the RNeasy kit, roughly 0.45 to 1 ug of the RNA was reverse transcribed using random hexamers. Multiplex PCR with immunoSEQ amplified the TCR beta CDR3 across 54 Vbeta and 13 Jbeta. TCRdb independently ran MiXCR on the immunoSEQ multiplex PCR reads; one entry per CDR3 protein. The repertoire holds 92,000 or so distinct CDR3 sequences, with about 95% as singletons. CDR3 length: 15 residues. Looked up from germline, CDR1 is MNHEY and CDR2 is SMNVEV (reference sequence). V lost 4 bases and J lost 3; bases outside the gene matches: 8.

The TCR originated in a human donor with Susac syndrome. The sequencing input was CD8+ T cells from PBMCs. J is TRBJ2-7 and V is TRBV27, with TRBD1 identical over 8 bases. This CDR3 is CASSYDPTGVYEQYF. In DNA form, the CDR3 reads TGTGCCAGCAGTTACGACCCGACAGGGGTCTACGAGCAGTACTTC.